This T cell receptor (beta chain) was found in a study of cytomegalovirus exposure and HLA in healthy donors. Study at large: It was reported in a later analysis that the same platform had been used for the 110 or so validation repertoires as for the roughly 670 first-cohort repertoires. Regarding the study as a whole: TCR beta chains numbering under 200 were designated cytomegalovirus-associated. Reportedly, cytomegalovirus status was diagnosed with high sensitivity and specificity.

The CDR3 runs to 14 residues. Germline CDR1 SQVTM, CDR2 ANQGSEA. With V trimmed by 4 bases and J by 4 bases, 5 bases remained unmatched. Of note for this clone: What it binds is unknown.

Separate from the roughly 710-subject first cohort, the roughly 120-subject validation cohort was the one that the donors belonged to. Produced via immunoSEQ multiplex PCR; TCRdb's table is partial and in-frame only. Of 110,000 or so clones in the sample, roughly nine tenths were seen once. The TCR sequence derives from a man between 18 and 29 years old in good health and CMV-seropositive. What was sequenced was PBMCs. The gene calls are TRBV29-1 and TRBJ2-3; 10 positions match TRBD1. CDR3 DNA: TGCAGCGTTGCCGGGACAGGGGATGCAGATACGCAGTATTTT. It encodes CSVAGTGDADTQYF.